The 25 T cell receptor beta chains below all came from one sample that was sequenced in a study of blood T cell repertoires in COVID-19. Libraries were prepared by immunoSEQ multiplex PCR; TCRdb keeps only in-frame clonotypes and omits some of them. The sample consists of roughly 75,000 clones, over 65% of them appearing once. Sequenced material: peripheral blood. These receptors were taken from a human donor with acute or convalescent COVID-19. The donor label of this sample is uncertain.

This chain connects TRBV5-4 to TRBJ2-7; 13 bases match TRBD2. The ends lost 5 bases at V and 1 base at J; junction bases unmatched: 6. CDR3 length: 16 residues. Germline V CDR1 and CDR2: SGHNT, YYREEE (reference sequence). This CDR3 is CASRPGTSGVSYEQYF. The CDR3 DNA follows: TGTGCCAGCAGACCAGGGACTAGCGGGGTATCCTACGAGCAGTACTTC.

The chain has TRBV10-1 and TRBJ2-3; no clear D gene. Deletions cut 5 bases from V and 8 bases from J, with 11 bases between. CDR1 and CDR2 from the germline V gene are WNHNN and SYGVQD (reference sequence). The CDR3 has 12 residues. Written as DNA, the CDR3 is TGCGCCAGCAGTCAGAGTTCGGGTACGCAGTATTTT. This gives the protein CASSQSSGTQYF.

This clone appeared a single time. The rearrangement uses TRBV6-5 and TRBJ1-4, with D tentatively TRBD1 (5 bases). Per the germline V gene, CDR1 is MNHEY and CDR2 is SVGAGI. With 0 bases removed from V and 7 bases from J, the gap between germline ends came to 12 bases. The CDR3 is 15 residues long. The chain's CDR3 is CASSYSGGLGEKLFF. CDR3 sequence (DNA): TGTGCCAGCAGTTACTCGGGGGGGTTAGGTGAAAAACTGTTTTTT.

A few counts support this clone. The chain combines TRBV5-1 with TRBJ1-1, with D possibly TRBD1 on 5 matching bases. CDR1 SGHRS and CDR2 YFSETQ come from the germline V gene. V was cut by 4 bases and J by 0 bases, with 22 bases left in between. The CDR3 is made up of 18 amino acids. The CDR3 DNA follows: TGCGCCAGCAGCCGGGAGGGACGGCCTGACTCCATGAACACTGAAGCTTTCTTT. This gives the protein CASSREGRPDSMNTEAFF.

This sequence joins TRBV7-2 and TRBJ1-2; D not resolved. Germline CDR1 SGHTA, CDR2 FQGNSA. Trimming stripped 2 bases from V and 0 bases from J, with 7 bases between. The CDR3 totals 14 residues. This CDR3 reads CASSLLFSNYGYTF. The CDR3 nucleotides read TGTGCCAGCAGCTTACTGTTCTCTAACTATGGCTACACCTTC.

The rearrangement joins TRBV28 to TRBJ1-2; D is ambiguous. Trimming removed 2 bases from V and 8 bases from J, with 6 bases in between. The CDR3 totals 11 residues. Germline V gene lookup returns CDR1 MDHEN and CDR2 SYDVKM. CDR3 nucleotide sequence: TGTGCCAGCAGTTTAGGGAGGGGCTACACCTTC. Protein: CASSLGRGYTF.

The chain couples TRBV7-9 to TRBJ2-5; 7 positions agree with TRBD1. Trimming removed 5 bases from V and 3 bases from J; junction bases left unmatched: 3. This CDR3 is 13 amino acids long. CDR1 and CDR2 (germline): SEHNR, FQNEAQ (reference sequence). CDR3 DNA sequence: TGTGCCAGCAGCCTCCAGGGGGAAGAGACCCAGTACTTC. Its protein is CASSLQGEETQYF.

The genes are TRBV27 and TRBJ2-7, with TRBD2 identical over 10 bases. The V gene's germline CDR1 is MNHEY and CDR2 SMNVEV (reference sequence). V trimming: 6 bases; J trimming: 0 bases; junction bases outside the gene matches: 8. The CDR3 is made up of 16 amino acids. CDR3 coding DNA: TGTGCCAGCAGCTCAATGGGACTAGCGAGCTCCTACGAGCAGTACTTC. Translating gives CASSSMGLASSYEQYF.

The chain has TRBV12-3 or TRBV12-4 and TRBJ1-1, with TRBD1 matching 7 bases. V lost 5 bases and J lost 7; bases outside the gene matches: 4. The CDR3 length is 12 residues. For the CDR3, the DNA is TGTGCCAGCAGTAAGACAGGGATTGAAGCTTTCTTT. This sequence encodes CASSKTGIEAFF.

This chain connects TRBV7-9 to TRBJ2-2; the D gene is possibly TRBD2 (5 bases). Trimming shortened V by 3 bases and J by 5 bases, and 13 bases separated the two germline ends. This CDR3 spans 15 amino acids. The germline V gene has CDR1 SEHNR and CDR2 FQNEAQ (reference sequence). The CDR3 spells CASSFSELSTGELFF. The CDR3 DNA reads as TGTGCCAGCAGCTTTAGCGAACTCTCTACCGGGGAGCTGTTTTTT.

The table lists this clone with a few counts. This chain uses TRBV15 with TRBJ1-2, with TRBD1 matching over 7 bases. CDR1 is LNHNV and CDR2 is YYDKDF in the germline V gene (reference sequence). The CDR3 consists of 14 residues. The V segment lost 1 base and the J segment 11 bases; nucleotides outside the gene matches: 10. The CDR3 region is CATSRGTGPRGYTF. The CDR3 nucleotides are TGTGCCACCAGCAGAGGGACAGGACCTCGGGGTTACACCTTC. Complete variable domain (other parts from reference TRBV15 and TRBJ1-2): DAMVIQNPRYQVTQFGKPVTLSCSQTLNHNVMYWYQQKSSQAPKLLFHYYDKDFNNEADTPDNFQSRRPNTSFCFLDIRSPGLGDTAMYLCATSRGTGPRGYTFGSGTRLTVV.

V is TRBV3-1 (or the pseudogene TRBV3-2) and J is TRBJ1-4; maybe TRBD1 (6 bases). Trimming left V 4 bases short and J 0 bases short, with 12 bases between. The CDR3 has 16 amino acids. Germline V lookup: CDR1 LGHDT, CDR2 YNNKEL (reference sequence). The CDR3 protein is CASSLGTPSTNEKLFF. The CDR3 nucleotides read TGTGCCAGCAGCCTCGGGACACCCTCAACTAATGAAAAACTGTTTTTT.

The chain links TRBV7-2 to TRBJ2-2, with a tentative D call TRBD2 (5 bases). Trimming pared 0 bases from V and 7 bases from J, leaving 9 bases between. The CDR3 covers 14 residues. Looked up from germline, CDR1 is SGHTA and CDR2 is FQGNSA. The CDR3 protein is CASSLARSGGELFF. In nucleotides, the CDR3 is TGTGCCAGCAGCTTAGCGCGGAGCGGCGGGGAGCTGTTTTTT. The variable domain in full, completed from reference TRBV7-2 and TRBJ2-2, reads GAGVSQSPSNKVTEKGKDVELRCDPISGHTALYWYRQSLGQGLEFLIYFQGNSAPDKSGLPSDRFSAERTGGSVSTLTIQRTQQEDSAVYLCASSLARSGGELFFGEGSRLTVL.

The chain joins TRBV11-2 to TRBJ2-7; TRBD1 might be the D (6 bases). Germline assignment: CDR1 SGHAT and CDR2 FQNNGV. V was cut by 5 bases and J by 2 bases, with 16 bases left in between. This CDR3 has 15 residues. Here the CDR3 DNA reads TGTGCCAGCAGCCTACCCTGGACAGAGCCCTACGAGCAGTACGTC. Translating it yields CASSLPWTEPYEQYV.

The chain recombines TRBV14 with TRBJ2-2, with D perhaps matching TRBD1 (6 bases). The length of the CDR3 is 14 residues. Germline V CDR1 and CDR2: SGHDN, FVKESK. Trimming left V 5 bases short and J 6 bases short, with 13 bases between. CDR3 loop: CASSINRAAGELFF. In nucleotides, the CDR3 is TGTGCCAGCAGCATTAACAGGGCTGCCGGGGAGCTGTTTTTT.

This rearrangement joins TRBV4-1 to TRBJ1-5; D possibly corresponds to TRBD1 (5 bases). V gave up 1 base and J gave up 4 bases, with 8 bases separating them. The CDR3 covers 14 residues. Looked up from germline, CDR1 is MGHRA and CDR2 is YSYEKL. The CDR3 DNA reads TGCGCCAGCAGCCAAGGTCAGGGAAATCAGCCCCAGCATTTT. This translates into CASSQGQGNQPQHF.

The V gene is TRBV4-3, the J gene TRBJ2-1; tentatively, D is TRBD2 (6 bases). Trimming removed 1 base at V and 3 bases at J, with 7 bases between. CDR1 and CDR2 from the germline V gene are LGHNA and YSLEER. The CDR3 runs 14 residues. CDR3 region: CASSQAGLYNEQFF. CDR3 bases: TGCGCCAGCAGCCAAGCGGGACTCTACAATGAGCAGTTCTTC.

CDR3: CASSTQTGRNEKLFF. The CDR3 DNA reads as TGTGCCAGCAGTACCCAGACAGGACGAAATGAAAAACTGTTTTTT. The chain links TRBV28 to TRBJ1-4; weak D call: TRBD1 (6 bases). CDR3 length: 15 residues. Trimming took off 5 bases at V and 5 bases at J, with 15 bases between the two ends. Germline V lookup: CDR1 MDHEN, CDR2 SYDVKM.

The chain has TRBV5-4 and TRBJ2-2; TRBD2 is a possible D gene (5 bases). Trimming stripped 4 bases from V and 6 bases from J, with 28 bases between. This CDR3 is 19 amino acids long. In germline, CDR1 is SGHNT, CDR2 YYREEE (reference sequence). This CDR3 reads CASSRLTPDGVINAGELFF. The CDR3 DNA sequence: TGTGCCAGCAGCAGACTAACTCCGGACGGCGTAATTAACGCCGGGGAGCTGTTTTTT.

This clone has just a few counts. CDR3 nucleotide sequence: TGTGCCAGTAGTTCTTCGGACAGGGGGCGGTATCAGCCCCAGCATTTT. This encodes CASSSSDRGRYQPQHF. J is TRBJ1-5 and V is TRBV19, with 11 bases aligning to TRBD1. The germline CDR1 and CDR2 sequences are LNHDA and SQIVND (reference sequence). The V segment lost 5 bases and the J segment 5 bases; nucleotides outside the gene matches: 8. The CDR3 spans 16 residues.

This chain connects TRBV14 to TRBJ2-5, with D perhaps matching TRBD2 (5 bases). This CDR3 is built from 15 residues. V was trimmed by 1 base and J by 5 bases, leaving 14 bases between them. Germline values: CDR1 SGHDN, CDR2 FVKESK. The CDR3 spells CASSQGGVGLETQYF. DNA for the CDR3: TGTGCCAGCAGCCAAGGGGGAGTCGGTTTGGAGACCCAGTACTTC.

This clone came up a few times. The rearrangement joins TRBV6-5 to TRBJ2-1, with 7 bases that match TRBD2. The CDR3 sequence is 16 residues long. CDR1 and CDR2 (germline): MNHEY, SVGAGI. The ends lost 2 bases at V and 9 bases at J; junction bases unmatched: 13. CDR3 coding DNA: TGTGCCAGCAGTTACGACAGTCGGCGGGAGTACGGTGAGCAGTTCTTC. This encodes CASSYDSRREYGEQFF.

This chain connects TRBV12-1 to TRBJ1-5. TRBV12-1 corresponds to a pseudogene. The CDR3 is made up of 15 amino acids. The CDR3 loop reads CAPSAGRVGNQPQHF. The CDR3 coding sequence is TGTGCCCCCAGTGCGGGGCGGGTAGGCAATCAGCCCCAGCATTTT.

The sample holds a few counts of this clone. CDR3 protein: CASSLAGVGTQHF. In nucleotides, the CDR3 is TGTGCCAGCAGCTTAGCCGGGGTAGGGACCCAGCATTTT. The rearrangement links TRBV11-2 to TRBJ1-5; D is unresolved. CDR3 size: 13 residues. Trimming removed 1 base at V and 11 bases at J, with 12 bases between. Germline V gene data show CDR1 as SGHAT and CDR2 as FQNNGV. The full variable domain, with the rest looked up from reference TRBV11-2 and TRBJ1-5, is EAGVAQSPRYKIIEKRQSVAFWCNPISGHATLYWYQQILGQGPKLLIQFQNNGVVDDSQLPKDRFSAERLKGVDSTLKIQPAKLEDSAVYLCASSLAGVGTQHFGDGTRLSIL.

The chain has TRBV5-4 and TRBJ2-5; 12 bases fit TRBD1. The CDR3 has 14 residues. The germline CDR1 and CDR2 sequences are SGHNT and YYREEE (reference sequence). V trimming: 4 bases; J trimming: 5 bases; junction bases outside the gene matches: 3. The CDR3 DNA reads TGTGCCAGCAGCGGGACAGGGGGCGGGGAGACCCAGTACTTC. Protein product: CASSGTGGGETQYF.